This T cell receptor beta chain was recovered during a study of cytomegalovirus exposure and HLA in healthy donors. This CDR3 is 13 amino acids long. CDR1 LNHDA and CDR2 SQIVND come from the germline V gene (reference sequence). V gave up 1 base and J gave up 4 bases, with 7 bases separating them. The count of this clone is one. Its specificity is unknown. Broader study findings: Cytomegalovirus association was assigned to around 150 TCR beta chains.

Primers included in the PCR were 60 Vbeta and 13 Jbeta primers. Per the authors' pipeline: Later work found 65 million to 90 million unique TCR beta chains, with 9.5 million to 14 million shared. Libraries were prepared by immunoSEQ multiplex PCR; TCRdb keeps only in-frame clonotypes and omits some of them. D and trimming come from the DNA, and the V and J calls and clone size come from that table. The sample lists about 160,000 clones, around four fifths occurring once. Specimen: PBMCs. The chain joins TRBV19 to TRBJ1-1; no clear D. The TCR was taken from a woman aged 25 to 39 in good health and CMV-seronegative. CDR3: CASSIAWATEAFF. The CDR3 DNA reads TGTGCCAGTAGTATAGCGTGGGCCACTGAAGCTTTCTTT. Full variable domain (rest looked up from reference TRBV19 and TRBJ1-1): DGGITQSPKYLFRKEGQNVTLSCEQNLNHDAMYWYRQDPGQGLRLIYYSQIVNDFQKGDIAEGYSVSREKKESFPLTVTSAQKNPTAFYLCASSIAWATEAFFGQGTRLTVV.